A selection of T cell receptor beta chains follows, all from one sample in a study of T cell repertoires in cytomegalovirus infection. What these receptors recognize is not known. TCRdb used MiXCR to reprocess the reads, holding one entry per CDR3 protein. This table has about a million distinct CDR3 sequences, approximately 31% appearing once. This specimen consisted of cultured CD8+ T cells from PBMCs, obtained from culture after CMV antigen stimulation. Receptor source: a human donor in good health (CMV status not recorded). Some clones in this sample may be carry-over from other donors' samples. CDR3s include the opening cysteine and the closing phenylalanine or tryptophan. A D gene is named only where the DNA matches it firmly. The size field is filled for only some rows; it gives once, few, many or a size class.

>NA|TRBJ2-7|NA|TRBV19
CASSIGHPSYEQYF
TGTGCCAGTAGTATAGGGCACCCCTCCTACGAGCAGTACTTC
>NA|TRBJ2-3|TRBD2|TRBV28
CASSGLWGRVAHTQYF
TGTGCCAGCAGTGGGTTGTGGGGGAGGGTGGCGCATACGCAGTATTTT
>NA|TRBJ1-6|NA|TRBV4-1
CASSQWTGSSYNSPLHF
TGCGCCAGCAGCCAGTGGACCGGGAGCTCCTATAATTCACCCCTCCACTTT
>many|TRBJ1-2|TRBD1|TRBV10-3
CAISGLDCPGGYGYTF
TGTGCCATCAGTGGACTAGACTGCCCAGGGGGATATGGCTACACCTTC
>NA|TRBJ1-2|NA|TRBV7-9
CASSLGRVNYGYTF
TGTGCCAGCAGCTTAGGGAGGGTAAACTATGGCTACACCTTC
>NA|TRBJ1-1|NA|TRBV15
CATSRVWGTEAFF
TGTGCCACCAGCAGAGTTTGGGGCACTGAAGCTTTCTTT
>few|TRBJ2-1|TRBD2|TRBV12-5
CASGLASGGSSYNEQFF
TGTGCTAGTGGTTTGGCTAGCGGGGGGTCTTCCTACAATGAGCAGTTCTTC
>NA|TRBJ1-4|NA|TRBV11-2
CASSFGGPPRIEKLFF
TGTGCCAGCAGCTTTGGAGGCCCTCCTCGGATTGAAAAACTGTTTTTT
>many|TRBJ2-7|NA|TRBV6-1
CASIFRGGPISSYEQYF
TGTGCCAGCATATTCCGAGGGGGACCGATCTCCTCCTACGAGCAGTACTTC
>NA|TRBJ2-2|TRBD1|TRBV27
CASSSRDRGLGEELFF
TGTGCCAGCAGTTCCCGGGACAGGGGGCTGGGAGAGGAGCTGTTTTTT
>NA|TRBJ2-7|NA|TRBV10-3
CAISVREPRLHEQYF
TGTGCCATCAGTGTTAGAGAACCCCGGTTGCACGAGCAGTACTTC
>NA|TRBJ1-5|NA|TRBV27
CASSFRPHQPQHF
TGTGCCAGCAGTTTTCGCCCCCATCAGCCCCAGCATTTT
>NA|TRBJ2-1|NA|TRBV6-5
CASTGGLDEQFF
TGTGCCAGCACAGGGGGACTTGATGAGCAGTTCTTC
>few|TRBJ2-1|TRBD1|TRBV7-9
CASSLTGVAYNEQFF
TGTGCCAGCAGCTTGACAGGGGTAGCCTACAATGAGCAGTTCTTC
>few|TRBJ1-1|NA|TRBV19
CATSTWGENTEAFF
TGTGCCACCAGTACTTGGGGGGAGAACACTGAAGCTTTCTTT
>few|TRBJ1-1|TRBD1|TRBV6-5
CATQGESTEAFF
TGTGCCACACAGGGGGAAAGCACTGAAGCTTTCTTT
>NA|TRBJ2-7|TRBD1|TRBV6-5
CASSSRDRPYYEQYF
TGTGCCAGCAGTTCCCGGGACAGGCCTTACTACGAGCAGTACTTC
>NA|TRBJ2-1|NA|TRBV6-2/TRBV6-3
CANSVQGALGNEQFF
TGTGCCAACAGTGTACAGGGAGCTCTAGGGAATGAGCAGTTCTTC
>once|TRBJ2-1|TRBD2|TRBV12-3/TRBV12-4
CVTSSGTSGGAYEQFF
TGTGTCACCTCATCCGGGACTAGCGGGGGGGCCTATGAGCAGTTCTTC
>few|TRBJ1-1|NA|TRBV6-8
CAIGPRVAEAFF
TGTGCCATTGGCCCGCGTGTCGCTGAAGCTTTCTTT
>few|TRBJ1-2|TRBD1|TRBV2
CASSPGQGPGYTF
TGTGCCAGCAGTCCGGGACAGGGCCCTGGCTACACCTTC
>NA|TRBJ2-7|NA|TRBV20-1
CSASDRWIVHEQYF
TGCAGTGCTTCCGACCGATGGATTGTCCACGAGCAGTACTTC
>few|TRBJ1-4|NA|TRBV7-6
CASSPRRVSNEKLFF
TGTGCCAGCAGCCCCAGGAGGGTCTCTAATGAAAAACTGTTTTTT
>few|TRBJ2-1|NA|TRBV11-2
CATAPHWYNEQFF
TGTGCCACCGCTCCGCACTGGTACAATGAGCAGTTCTTC
>NA|TRBJ2-7|NA|TRBV6-1
CASTQPSYEQYF
TGTGCCAGCACCCAGCCCTCCTACGAGCAGTACTTC
>NA|TRBJ1-1|TRBD1|TRBV29-1
CSVKGTGSTEAFF
TGCAGCGTTAAGGGGACAGGGAGCACTGAAGCTTTCTTT
>many|TRBJ2-7|NA|TRBV7-6
CASSPGLSPYEQYF
TGTGCCAGCAGCCCAGGGTTGTCTCCCTACGAGCAGTACTTC